The 25 T cell receptor beta chains listed next were all sequenced from one sample in a study of regulatory dendritic cells for organ transplantation (dated by TCRdb to the late 2010s). The library came from the immunoSEQ multiplex PCR assay. The table comes from immuneACCESS by way of TCRdb, which keeps in-frame sequences with V and J called. Part of the clones is missing from these tables; in studies checked, under half for an unresolved V gene and the rest for unknown reasons. The sample table holds approximately 35,000 clones, of which roughly 89% were seen once. Of the sample, about 0.063% falls within the top ten clones. The sequenced sample consisted of naive CD4+ T cells from blood. In light of the paper, this sample's cell subset or site label describes: CD45RA+ naive T cells. Source of these receptors: a human donor in good health.

This clone was seen just once. This rearrangement joins TRBV27 to TRBJ1-2; TRBD1 matches at 7 bases. CDR3 size: 13 residues. Per the germline V gene, CDR1 is MNHEY and CDR2 is SMNVEV (reference sequence). V trimming: 6 bases; J trimming: 5 bases; junction bases outside the gene matches: 6. The CDR3: CASSEDRRYGYTF. CDR3 DNA: TGTGCCAGCAGCGAGGACAGGAGGTATGGCTACACCTTC.

This clone was seen more than once but under ten times. The chain uses TRBV2 and TRBJ1-2; possibly TRBD1 for D (6 bases). V was clipped by 2 bases and J by 2 bases, with 12 bases between them. The CDR3 has 15 residues. The germline V gene has CDR1 SNHLY and CDR2 FYNNEI. The CDR3 here is CASSETRGRNYGYTF. The CDR3 DNA follows: TGTGCCAGCAGTGAAACCCGGGGGCGAAACTATGGCTACACCTTC. Based on the CDR3 plus reference TRBV2 and TRBJ1-2, the full variable domain is EPEVTQTPSHQVTQMGQEVILRCVPISNHLYFYWYRQILGQKVEFLVSFYNNEISEKSEIFDDQFSVERPDGSNFTLKIRSTKLEDSAMYFCASSETRGRNYGYTFGSGTRLTVV.

The J gene is TRBJ2-5, the V gene TRBV6-5, with unresolved D. Deletions cut 4 bases from V and 1 base from J, with 10 bases between. Germline assignment: CDR1 MNHEY and CDR2 SVGAGI. The CDR3 has 14 residues. The CDR3, as DNA: TGTGCCAGCAGTTGGAGTACAGCCCAAGAGACCCAGTACTTC. Protein sequence: CASSWSTAQETQYF.

The chain recombines TRBV10-3 with TRBJ2-3; TRBD1 aligns across 8 bases. The CDR3 loop spans 17 amino acids. Germline-derived CDR1 and CDR2 are ENHRY and SYGVKD. J gave up 0 bases and V 6 bases, and 11 bases lay outside the gene matches. This chain's CDR3 is CAISSSQGARSTDTQYF. In nucleotides, the CDR3 is TGTGCCATCAGCAGTTCTCAGGGGGCTAGAAGCACAGATACGCAGTATTTT.

This clone came up once. The gene calls are TRBV19 and TRBJ1-5; no reliable D call. Germline V CDR1 and CDR2: LNHDA, SQIVND (reference sequence). The CDR3 sequence is 17 residues long. Between the trimmed V and J ends, which lost 4 bases and 5 bases, there was a span of 21 bases. The CDR3 region is CASSKRPGGSTDQPQHF. CDR3 in DNA: TGTGCCAGTAGTAAACGCCCCGGAGGCAGTACGGATCAGCCCCAGCATTTT.

A single count supports this clone. This chain links TRBV7-8 with TRBJ1-4, with a tentative D call TRBD1 (5 bases). This CDR3 has 15 amino acids. Germline V gives CDR1 SGHVS, CDR2 FQNEAQ. V was trimmed by 2 bases and J by 5 bases, leaving 12 bases between them. The CDR3 DNA is TGTGCCAGCAGCTTAAGGAGGGGCCTGAATGAAAAACTGTTTTTT. This sequence encodes CASSLRRGLNEKLFF.

V is TRBV7-3 and J is TRBJ1-4; D remains ambiguous. The V end lost 2 bases, the J end lost 5 bases, and 9 bases lay between the germline ends. The CDR3 spans 14 residues. Germline CDR1 SGHTA, CDR2 FQGTGA. The CDR3 DNA is TGTGCCAGCAGCTTATCACCCCCGAATGAAAAACTGTTTTTT. Translating gives CASSLSPPNEKLFF.

The rearrangement links TRBV2 to TRBJ2-6; 7 nucleotides align to TRBD1. Germline V gene lookup returns CDR1 SNHLY and CDR2 FYNNEI. Trimming at V came to 8 bases and at J to 0 bases, leaving 7 bases not matched to a gene. The CDR3 is 16 residues long. CDR3: CASFETGSSGANVLTF. The CDR3 nucleotides read TGTGCCAGCTTCGAGACAGGGAGCTCTGGGGCCAACGTCCTGACTTTC.

The chain has TRBV5-5 and TRBJ1-2; 7 bases match TRBD1. Germline values: CDR1 SGHKS, CDR2 YYEKEE (reference sequence). V was clipped by 5 bases and J by 5 bases; unmatched bases: 12. The CDR3 runs to 15 residues. The DNA of the CDR3 is TGTGCCAGCAGAACTACGGGACAGAATCTTTATGGCTACACCTTC. It codes for CASRTTGQNLYGYTF.

J is TRBJ1-5 and V is TRBV9; D is ambiguous. CDR3 length equals 13 residues. The germline V gene encodes CDR1 SGDLS and CDR2 YYNGEE. V lost 7 bases to trimming and J lost 0 bases, with 8 bases between them. Written as DNA, the CDR3 is TGTGCCAGCTCCCGGGATAGCAATCAGCCCCAGCATTTT. Its protein is CASSRDSNQPQHF.

For the CDR3, the DNA is TGTGCCAGCAGCTTAGTAGGCGGCTACAGGGGACGGACCTACAATGAGCAGTTCTTC. It translates to CASSLVGGYRGRTYNEQFF. The chain combines TRBV7-2 with TRBJ2-1, with 7 positions matching TRBD1. Losses at the gene ends were 1 base for V and 2 bases for J; bases not matched to a gene: 14. Germline V gene lookup returns CDR1 SGHTA and CDR2 FQGNSA. This CDR3 contains 19 residues. The full variable domain, its missing parts supplied by reference TRBV7-2 and TRBJ2-1, is GAGVSQSPSNKVTEKGKDVELRCDPISGHTALYWYRQSLGQGLEFLIYFQGNSAPDKSGLPSDRFSAERTGGSVSTLTIQRTQQEDSAVYLCASSLVGGYRGRTYNEQFFGPGTRLTVL.

The chain's CDR3 is CASSFRDTGYGYTF. The CDR3 bases are TGCGCCAGCAGCTTCCGGGACACCGGCTATGGCTACACCTTC. The chain recombines TRBV4-3 with TRBJ1-2, with D possibly matching TRBD1 (6 bases). Trimming took off 5 bases at V and 4 bases at J, with 14 bases between the two ends. CDR1 and CDR2 (germline): LGHNA, YSLEER. The length of the CDR3 is 14 residues.

The chain joins TRBV29-1 to TRBJ2-3; tentative D call: TRBD2 (5 bases). Trimming pared 4 bases from V and 4 bases from J, leaving 15 bases between. The CDR3 has 14 residues. Germline CDR1 reads SQVTM; CDR2 reads ANQGSEA. The DNA of the CDR3 is TGCAGCGTTGGACTTCGGCTAGCCGCAGATACGCAGTATTTT. Its translation: CSVGLRLAADTQYF.

V usage is TRBV18 and J usage is TRBJ1-4, with no clear D. Between the trimmed V and J ends, which lost 3 bases and 8 bases, there was a span of 16 bases. CDR3 size: 15 residues. CDR1 and CDR2 (germline): KGHSH, LQKENI. The CDR3 is CASSPSRAPGEKLFF. The CDR3 bases are TGTGCCAGCTCACCTTCCCGCGCCCCAGGCGAAAAACTGTTTTTT.

This sequence joins TRBV7-3 and TRBJ1-1; D gene ambiguous. Germline V lookup: CDR1 SGHTA, CDR2 FQGTGA. V lost 5 bases to trimming and J lost 0 bases, with 7 bases between them. The CDR3 loop spans 13 amino acids. Here the CDR3 DNA reads TGTGCCAGCAGCCCGGGGTTGAACACTGAAGCTTTCTTT. Its translation is CASSPGLNTEAFF.

The chain employs TRBV11-1 and TRBJ2-7; 7 bases map to TRBD1. Germline lookup yields CDR1 SGHAT and CDR2 FQDESV (reference sequence). Trimming at V came to 4 bases and at J to 3 bases, leaving 18 bases not matched to a gene. The CDR3 covers 18 residues. The CDR3 sequence: CASSSGLGPGQLNYEQYF. CDR3 bases: TGTGCCAGCAGCTCCGGTCTAGGGCCGGGACAGCTAAACTACGAGCAGTACTTC.

J is TRBJ1-1 and V is TRBV2; perhaps TRBD1 as D (5 bases). CDR3 length: 14 amino acids. Germline V gene sequence: CDR1 SNHLY, CDR2 FYNNEI. Trimming removed 6 bases at V and 0 bases at J, with 11 bases between. CDR3: CASRPTVMNTEAFF. CDR3 DNA: TGTGCCAGCAGACCGACAGTCATGAACACTGAAGCTTTCTTT.

In DNA form, the CDR3 reads TGTGCCAGTAGTTTAGGATTTAACTATGGCTACACCTTC. This sequence encodes CASSLGFNYGYTF. The V gene is TRBV19, the J gene TRBJ1-2; D not certain. In germline, CDR1 is LNHDA, CDR2 SQIVND (reference sequence). This CDR3 spans 13 amino acids. V lost 5 bases and J lost 1, with 8 bases in between.

The V gene is TRBV18, the J gene TRBJ1-2; D is unresolved. V dropped 0 bases and J dropped 5 bases, with 7 bases sitting between them. The CDR3 covers 13 residues. CDR1 KGHSH and CDR2 LQKENI come from the germline V gene. CDR3 DNA: TGTGCCAGCTCACCACCCAGCCTTTATGGCTACACCTTC. Its translation: CASSPPSLYGYTF.

The chain links TRBV4-2 to TRBJ1-2; D may be TRBD1 (5 bases). The CDR3 runs 13 residues. Germline CDR1 LGHNA, CDR2 YNFKEQ. Trimming shortened V by 0 bases and J by 12 bases, and 14 bases separated the two germline ends. The CDR3 region is CASSQDTGRVNTF. The CDR3 nucleotides are TGTGCCAGCAGCCAAGATACAGGCAGGGTTAACACCTTC.

V and J are TRBV4-1 and TRBJ2-2; D is perhaps TRBD1 or TRBD2 (7 bases each). V lost 6 bases and J 5 bases, leaving 25 bases between the germline ends. The germline V gene has CDR1 MGHRA and CDR2 YSYEKL. This CDR3 is 18 amino acids long. CDR3 protein: CASSPRWFRQGGTGELFF. Written as DNA, the CDR3 is TGCGCCAGCAGTCCAAGATGGTTCCGGCAGGGGGGGACCGGGGAGCTGTTTTTT.

The rearrangement links TRBV13 to TRBJ2-1; 7 bases fit TRBD1. Germline V gene sequence: CDR1 PRHDT, CDR2 FYEKMQ (reference sequence). The V and J ends lost 2 bases and 4 bases, in that order; junction bases with no gene match: 23. This CDR3 is built from 21 residues. For the CDR3, the DNA is TGTGCCAGCAGCTTACGGATTTCGGTATCTTACGGGACAGATCCATACAATGAGCAGTTCTTC. Amino acid sequence: CASSLRISVSYGTDPYNEQFF.

This clone was detected only a few times. The rearrangement uses TRBV7-2 and TRBJ2-1, with TRBD2 as a possible D gene (5 bases). V lost 1 base to trimming and J lost 7 bases, with 8 bases between them. Germline lookup yields CDR1 SGHTA and CDR2 FQGNSA. This CDR3 spans 13 amino acids. The CDR3 DNA sequence: TGTGCCAGCAGCTTAGTGACGGGGAATGAGCAGTTCTTC. Translation: CASSLVTGNEQFF.

V and J are TRBV30 and TRBJ2-7, with D hard to call. Deletions cut 1 base from V and 3 bases from J, with 4 bases between. The CDR3 is 11 amino acids. Germline V gene lookup returns CDR1 GTSNPN and CDR2 SVGIG (reference sequence). CDR3 residues: CAWSDFYEQYF. CDR3 bases: TGTGCCTGGAGTGATTTCTACGAGCAGTACTTC.

CDR3 protein: CASYSGGVPGELFF. Here the CDR3 DNA reads TGTGCCAGCTATAGCGGGGGGGTACCCGGGGAGCTGTTTTTT. The chain links TRBV19 to TRBJ2-2, with TRBD2 identical over 11 bases. This CDR3 is 14 amino acids long. Germline-derived CDR1 and CDR2 are LNHDA and SQIVND (reference sequence). The ends lost 9 bases at V and 6 bases at J; junction bases unmatched: 6.